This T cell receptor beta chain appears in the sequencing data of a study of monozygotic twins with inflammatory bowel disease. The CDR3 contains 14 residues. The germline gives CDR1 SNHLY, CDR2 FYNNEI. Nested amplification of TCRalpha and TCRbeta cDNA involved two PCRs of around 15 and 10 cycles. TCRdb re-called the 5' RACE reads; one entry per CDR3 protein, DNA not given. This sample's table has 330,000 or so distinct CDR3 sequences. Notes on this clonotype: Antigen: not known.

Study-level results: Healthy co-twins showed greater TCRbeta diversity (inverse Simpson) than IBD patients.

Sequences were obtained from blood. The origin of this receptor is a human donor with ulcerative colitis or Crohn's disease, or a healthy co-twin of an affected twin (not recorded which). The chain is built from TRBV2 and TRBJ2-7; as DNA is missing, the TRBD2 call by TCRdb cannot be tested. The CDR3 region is CASRKEAGPYEQYF.